This T cell receptor beta chain was sequenced for a study of metastatic and nonmetastatic thyroid tumors. Study-wide background: Repertoire comparison spanned blood and tumor or nodule tissue of malignant and benign thyroid patients.

Study-wide points: Within blood and tumor, benign nodules reportedly had significantly lower TCR beta diversity than malignant thyroid tumors did.

Per germline, CDR1 SQVTM and CDR2 ANQGSEA. The CDR3 has 13 residues. The entire patient cohort was treatment-naive prior to thyroid surgery. In the source study's methods: Construction of a distant-metastasis classifier for papillary thyroid cancer relied on CDR3 differences across clinicopathological groups. TCRdb called clones again from the PCR reads with MiXCR. TCRdb's processing, not the study's, gives the V and J calls here. The sample has 12,000 to 15,000 clones, roughly 29% seen once. About this clone itself: The antigen is not known. Compared with germline, one end of the junction differs, possibly owing to a read error.

The chain joins TRBV29-1 to TRBJ1-1; D remains unclear. The material sequenced was blood. This receptor was identified in a female donor with papillary thyroid cancer or a benign thyroid nodule (not recorded which). Some clones in this sample may be carry-over from other donors' samples. The CDR3 bases are TGCAGCGTTGAAGGGGGAATGAACACTGAGGCTTTCTTT. Its protein is CSVEGGMNTEAFF.